This T cell receptor (beta chain) is drawn from a study of cytomegalovirus exposure and HLA in healthy donors. General study findings and limits: Being indistinguishable, some V segments were excluded, TRBV6-2 and TRBV6-3 among them. CMV serostatus was the sole immune exposure information available. Rarity characterized most TCR sequences, yet some public TCRs appeared in many donors.

60 Vbeta and 13 Jbeta primers were used in PCR. The table came from immunoSEQ multiplex PCR; TCRdb's copy has only in-frame clones and leaves some out. The data show 240,000 or so clones, with around 80% seen just once and around 5.7% held by the top ten. Germline values: CDR1 SGHAT, CDR2 FQNNGV. V dropped 3 bases and J dropped 2; count of bases not matched to a gene: 6. The CDR3 contains 15 residues. On this clone itself: Antigen unknown.

The chain couples TRBV11-2 to TRBJ2-7; 8 bases are shared with TRBD1. The TCR originated in a woman between 40 and 50 years old in good health and CMV-seropositive. Sequencing was done on a sample of PBMCs. DNA of the CDR3: TGTGCCAGCAGCTTGGCGTCGGGACAGGCCTACGAGCAGTACTTC. The encoded protein is CASSLASGQAYEQYF.